A single sample gave rise to the 3 T cell receptor beta chains below, sequenced in a study of blood T cell repertoires in COVID-19. Clones were read by immunoSEQ multiplex PCR, and TCRdb kept only the in-frame ones, dropping some. The sample includes 150,000 to 200,000 clones, around 81% of them seen just once. The sample taken for sequencing was peripheral blood. The source of these receptors is a man aged 55 to 69 with active or convalescent COVID-19.

V and J are TRBV19 and TRBJ1-1; no reliable D call. CDR3 length equals 15 residues. Germline lookup yields CDR1 LNHDA and CDR2 SQIVND (reference sequence). V lost 0 bases to trimming and J lost 6 bases, with 14 bases between them. This CDR3 is CASSIDGSQTAEAFF. The CDR3 DNA follows: TGTGCCAGTAGTATAGATGGGAGCCAAACGGCTGAAGCTTTCTTT.

This clone was picked up one time. The CDR3 loop is CASSYSTGENYGYTF. The CDR3 DNA is TGTGCCAGCAGTTACTCGACAGGGGAGAACTATGGCTACACCTTC. The gene calls are TRBV6-5 and TRBJ1-2; 8 nucleotides match TRBD1. The length of the CDR3 is 15 residues. The junction had 2 bases not matched to a gene; V was cut back by 0 bases and J by 2 bases. Germline V gene sequence: CDR1 MNHEY, CDR2 SVGAGI.

This clone was recorded only once. The chain recombines TRBV4-2 with TRBJ1-5; TRBD1 is a possible D gene (5 bases). Germline loops: CDR1 LGHNA, CDR2 YNFKEQ. This CDR3 contains 16 residues. Trimming took off 0 bases at V and 6 bases at J, with 15 bases between the two ends. CDR3 sequence (DNA): TGTGCCAGCAGCCAAGAGTCGCAGGGAGGGAGTCAGCCCCAGCATTTT. Translating it yields CASSQESQGGSQPQHF.